This entry lists 24 T cell receptor beta chains sequenced from one sample in a study of T cell repertoires in cytomegalovirus infection (dated by TCRdb to between 2018 and 2020). Reads for this sample came from an Illumina HiSeq 1500. Using fastp at Q25 and MiXCR, TCRdb reprocessed the public reads and kept productive beta chains. Each CDR3 protein gets just one entry, which takes the most common genes and DNA from the rows behind it. This sample gives about 300,000 distinct CDR3 sequences in total; around 9.6% of them show up just once. The ten most abundant clones make up around 2.5% of the sample. The sequenced material came from PBMCs. These receptors were taken from a human donor in good health (CMV status not recorded). Some clones in this sample may be carry-over from other donors' samples.

V is TRBV29-1 and J is TRBJ2-3, with 9 bases fitting TRBD2. The CDR3 is 14 residues long. V gave up 3 bases and J gave up 6 bases; unmatched junction bases: 7. Germline V gene lookup returns CDR1 SQVTM and CDR2 ANQGSEA. DNA of the CDR3: TGCAGCGTTGATCCAGCGGGGGGCGGGGATACGCAGTATTTT. Its protein is CSVDPAGGGDTQYF.

In this sample, this clonotype turned up many times. The chain carries TRBV29-1 and TRBJ2-5; D possibly corresponds to TRBD2 (5 bases). V was pared by 4 bases and J by 5 bases, with 11 bases between. This CDR3 is 12 amino acids long. Germline V gene lookup returns CDR1 SQVTM and CDR2 ANQGSEA. The CDR3 bases are TGCAGCGTTGTTGAGGGTGTGGAGACCCAGTACTTC. Its protein product is CSVVEGVETQYF. The whole variable domain, remainder taken from reference TRBV29-1 and TRBJ2-5, is SAVISQKPSRDICQRGTSLTIQCQVDSQVTMMFWYRQQPGQSLTLIATANQGSEATYESGFVIDKFPISRPNLTFSTLTVSNMSPEDSSIYLCSVVEGVETQYFGPGTRLLVL.

In DNA form, the CDR3 reads TGCAGTGCTACCTCGGTAGCGGGGGGGATCCAAGAGACCCAGTACTTC. This encodes CSATSVAGGIQETQYF. The chain has TRBV20-1 and TRBJ2-5, with TRBD2 matching over 11 bases. The V and J ends lost 4 bases and 1 base, in that order; junction bases with no gene match: 8. Germline V gene lookup returns CDR1 DFQATT and CDR2 SNEGSKA (reference sequence). There are 16 residues in the CDR3.

The chain's CDR3 is CASSQPTNYFYNEQFF. In nucleotides, the CDR3 is TGCGCCAGCAGCCAACCAACGAACTACTTTTACAATGAGCAGTTCTTC. The rearrangement links TRBV5-1 to TRBJ2-1; D ambiguous. The germline V gene encodes CDR1 SGHRS and CDR2 YFSETQ. The V end lost 4 bases, the J end lost 4 bases, and 18 bases lay between the germline ends. CDR3 size: 16 residues.

This clonotype was seen a handful of times. This sequence joins TRBV20-1 and TRBJ2-2; D is unresolved. The germline V and J ends were trimmed by 4 bases and 6 bases, with 21 bases remaining between them. This CDR3 has 16 amino acids. Germline V lookup: CDR1 DFQATT, CDR2 SNEGSKA (reference sequence). For the CDR3, the DNA is TGCAGTGCTAAAGGCCCTTACCAGGAGAGAGCCGGGGAGCTGTTTTTT. Its protein product is CSAKGPYQERAGELFF.

This clonotype was seen a few times. The chain links TRBV3-1 to TRBJ1-1; D unclear. The germline V and J ends were trimmed by 8 bases and 4 bases, with 14 bases remaining between them. Germline V gives CDR1 LGHDT, CDR2 YNNKEL (reference sequence). This CDR3 comprises 13 residues. The CDR3, as DNA: TGTGCCAGCTCCTCATCAACGGGCACTGAAGCTTTCTTT. Protein product: CASSSSTGTEAFF.

Ten or more counts support this clonotype. The CDR3 sequence is CASSEPSLIQPQHF. CDR3 nucleotides: TGTGCCAGCAGTGAACCTTCTCTCATACAGCCCCAGCATTTT. This chain connects TRBV6-1 to TRBJ1-5, with D unresolved. Looked up from germline, CDR1 is MNHNS and CDR2 is SASEGT. V lost 2 bases and J lost 7, with 12 bases in between. The CDR3 length is 14 residues.

This clonotype was recorded many times. V is TRBV12-3 or TRBV12-4 and J is TRBJ2-3; 9 positions match TRBD2. V lost 11 bases, J lost 2 bases, and 5 bases stayed unmatched. The CDR3 is 13 residues long. The CDR3 sequence: CAGAGGLTDTQYF. CDR3 bases: TGTGCCGGAGCGGGGGGACTCACAGATACGCAGTATTTT.

This clonotype was recorded at least ten times. The chain has TRBV7-9 and TRBJ2-1; 7 nucleotides agree with TRBD1. The CDR3 contains 16 residues. The germline V gene encodes CDR1 SEHNR and CDR2 FQNEAQ (reference sequence). V lost 4 bases and J lost 4; bases outside the gene matches: 10. The CDR3: CASSSLEGATYNEQFF. Written as DNA, the CDR3 is TGTGCCAGCAGCTCCCTCGAGGGGGCCACGTACAATGAGCAGTTCTTC.

The V and J genes are TRBV20-1 and TRBJ1-5, with D maybe TRBD1 (6 bases). The CDR3 has 14 residues. The germline V gene has CDR1 DFQATT and CDR2 SNEGSKA (reference sequence). V was shortened by 6 bases and J by 0 bases, with 12 bases between the two germline ends. The CDR3 protein is CSAKTGYSNQPQHF. CDR3 sequence (DNA): TGCAGTGCAAAAACAGGGTATAGCAATCAGCCCCAGCATTTT.

This clonotype was observed many times. V is TRBV7-8 and J is TRBJ2-7; D is undetermined. Per the germline V gene, CDR1 is SGHVS and CDR2 is FQNEAQ. This CDR3 is 15 amino acids long. Trimming took off 0 bases at V and 0 bases at J, with 9 bases between the two ends. CDR3 residues: CASSLARVSSYEQYF. The CDR3 DNA is TGTGCCAGCAGCTTAGCTCGGGTGAGCTCCTACGAGCAGTACTTC.

This clonotype was seen at least ten times. This rearrangement joins TRBV7-9 to TRBJ2-2; D tentatively fits TRBD1 or TRBD2 (5 bases each). The V end was cut by 1 base, the J end by 3 bases, with 15 bases between. The CDR3 sequence is 17 residues long. Germline assignment: CDR1 SEHNR and CDR2 FQNEAQ (reference sequence). The CDR3 is CASSLVLNRRDTGELFF. The CDR3 nucleotides read TGTGCCAGCAGCTTAGTACTTAACAGGCGGGACACCGGGGAGCTGTTTTTT.

This clonotype was recorded at least ten times. The chain is built from TRBV11-3 and TRBJ2-1; 7 bases are shared with TRBD1. The length of the CDR3 is 13 residues. The junction had 8 bases not matched to a gene; V was cut back by 8 bases and J by 7 bases. The V gene's germline CDR1 is SGHNT and CDR2 YENEEA. The CDR3, as DNA: TGTGCCAGCTCGAGGGACAGTGAAAATGAGCAGTTCTTC. Translating gives CASSRDSENEQFF.

Ten or more counts support this clonotype. The CDR3 DNA follows: TGTGCCAGCAGTTACGGGGGGGGACGGACTGAAGCTTTCTTT. It specifies CASSYGGGRTEAFF. The chain carries TRBV6-5 and TRBJ1-1; D may be TRBD1 (5 bases). Between the trimmed V and J ends, which lost 2 bases and 5 bases, there was a span of 12 bases. The CDR3 covers 14 residues. The germline V gene has CDR1 MNHEY and CDR2 SVGAGI.

This clonotype was counted many times. This sequence joins TRBV4-1 and TRBJ1-5; tentative D call: TRBD1 (6 bases). This CDR3 is 15 amino acids long. Looked up from germline, CDR1 is MGHRA and CDR2 is YSYEKL. Trimming cost V 5 bases and J 4 bases, with 15 bases left between them. This chain's CDR3 is CASSSAGTRNQPQHF. The DNA of the CDR3 is TGCGCCAGCAGCTCCGCCGGGACACGAAATCAGCCCCAGCATTTT.

This clonotype has at least ten counts. The chain couples TRBV12-3 or TRBV12-4 to TRBJ2-5; 7 bases line up with TRBD1. Trimming took 6 bases from V and 5 from J; bases not matched to a gene: 12. CDR3 length: 15 residues. The CDR3 here is CASRSGQRALETQYF. DNA of the CDR3: TGTGCCAGCAGGTCGGGACAGAGGGCCCTTGAGACCCAGTACTTC.

This clonotype was detected only a few times. This chain joins TRBV2 and TRBJ1-3; 7 bases are shared with TRBD1. Germline V lookup: CDR1 SNHLY, CDR2 FYNNEI. CDR3 length: 17 residues. J lost 0 bases, V lost 4 bases, and 9 bases had no gene match. CDR3 region: CASSVPRQGSSGNTIYF. The CDR3 DNA reads TGTGCCAGCAGTGTCCCTCGACAGGGAAGCTCTGGAAACACCATATATTTT.

The table lists this clonotype with many counts. This sequence joins TRBV14 and TRBJ2-7; D perhaps matches TRBD2 (5 bases). In germline, CDR1 is SGHDN, CDR2 FVKESK. V was cut by 4 bases and J by 0 bases, with 7 bases left in between. There are 13 residues in the CDR3. CDR3 residues: CASSPDSSYEQYV. DNA of the CDR3: TGTGCCAGCAGCCCGGACTCCTCCTACGAGCAGTACGTC.

This clonotype was recorded at least ten times. V usage is TRBV2 and J usage is TRBJ2-1; 8 positions agree with TRBD1. The CDR3 is made up of 12 amino acids. Germline trimming cut 6 bases from V and 10 bases from J; bases unmatched to any gene: 5. The germline gives CDR1 SNHLY, CDR2 FYNNEI. Here the CDR3 DNA reads TGTGCCAGCAGACTTGGGACAGGCGAGCAGTTCTTC. Translation gives CASRLGTGEQFF.

This clonotype was counted many times. This chain uses TRBV5-1 with TRBJ1-1; 10 bases are shared with TRBD1. The CDR3 sequence is 17 residues long. J gave up 3 bases and V 2 bases, and 10 bases lay outside the gene matches. Germline V CDR1 and CDR2: SGHRS, YFSETQ. The CDR3 sequence is CASSFPRQGARHTEAFF. The CDR3 nucleotides read TGCGCCAGCAGCTTCCCAAGACAGGGGGCGCGACACACTGAAGCTTTCTTT.

On this clonotype: A much larger clone lies a single base off, so this may be a read error. This chain links TRBV7-3 with TRBJ2-2; tentative D call: TRBD1 (5 bases). V gave up 4 bases and J gave up 5 bases, with 17 bases separating them. The CDR3 has 16 amino acids. Germline V gene sequence: CDR1 SGHTA, CDR2 FQGTGA. CDR3 DNA: TGTGCCAGCAGCTACCGGTCAGGGTTTTTAACCGGGGAGCTGTTTTTT. This sequence encodes CASSYRSGFLTGELFF. The entire variable domain, with the rest obtained from reference TRBV7-3 and TRBJ2-2, is as follows: GAGVSQTPSNKVTEKGKYVELRCDPISGHTALYWYRQSLGQGPEFLIYFQGTGAADDSGLPNDRFFAVRPEGSVSTLKIQRTERGDSAVYLCASSYRSGFLTGELFFGEGSRLTVL.

The chain links TRBV20-1 to TRBJ2-1, with TRBD2 matching over 8 bases. The CDR3 runs to 14 residues. With 0 bases clipped from V and 6 bases from J, the junction kept 4 bases outside the gene matches. In germline, CDR1 is DFQATT, CDR2 SNEGSKA (reference sequence). Written as DNA, the CDR3 is TGCAGTGCTAGAGACCCCGGGGGGGCCAATGAGCAGTTCTTC. Protein product: CSARDPGGANEQFF.

This clonotype has a count of ten or more. The rearrangement joins TRBV14 to TRBJ2-7; the D gene is possibly TRBD1 (5 bases). The germline V gene encodes CDR1 SGHDN and CDR2 FVKESK. Trimming removed 2 bases at V and 0 bases at J, with 17 bases between. The length of the CDR3 is 17 residues. The DNA for the CDR3 is TGTGCCAGCAGCCAACTTGGTAGGGGTTCAAGCTCCTACGAGCAGTACTTC. Translation gives CASSQLGRGSSSYEQYF. The full variable domain, in which reference TRBV14 and TRBJ2-7 provide the parts outside the CDR3, is EAGVTQFPSHSVIEKGQTVTLRCDPISGHDNLYWYRRVMGKEIKFLLHFVKESKQDESGMPNNRFLAERTGGTYSTLKVQPAELEDSGVYFCASSQLGRGSSSYEQYFGPGTRLTVT.

This clonotype was recorded at least ten times. The chain couples TRBV10-3 to TRBJ2-6, with D possibly matching TRBD1 (6 bases). The CDR3 has 17 residues. CDR1 is ENHRY and CDR2 is SYGVKD in the germline V gene. V lost 3 bases and J 0 bases, leaving 12 bases between the germline ends. CDR3 nucleotides: TGTGCCATCAGTGAATTCACAGGGATCTCTGGGGCCAACGTCCTGACTTTC. This encodes CAISEFTGISGANVLTF.